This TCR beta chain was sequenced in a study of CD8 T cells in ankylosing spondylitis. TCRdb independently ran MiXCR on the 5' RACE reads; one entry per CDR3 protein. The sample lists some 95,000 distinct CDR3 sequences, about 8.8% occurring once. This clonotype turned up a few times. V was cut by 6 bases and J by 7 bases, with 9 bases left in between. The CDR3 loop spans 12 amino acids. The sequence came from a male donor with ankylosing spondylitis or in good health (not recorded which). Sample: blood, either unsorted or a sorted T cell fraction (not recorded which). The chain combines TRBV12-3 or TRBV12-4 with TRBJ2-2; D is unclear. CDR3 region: CASSKGHGELFF. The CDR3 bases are TGTGCCAGCAGCAAGGGTCACGGGGAGCTGTTTTTT.